This TCR beta chain comes out of a study of naive and memory T cell subsets. An equimolar mix of two oligonucleotides served as the beta constant-region primer for TRBC1 and TRBC2. The ligated cDNA underwent four PCR rounds using SP2 and nested alpha and beta constant-region primers. TCRdb redid the calling of the UMI-ligation and nested PCR reads with MiXCR, one entry per CDR3 protein. The sample holds about 160,000 distinct CDR3 sequences, roughly 23% seen once. General observations from the study: Activation and differentiation may alter RNA-based TCR counts. Clonotypes are single alpha or beta chains, not paired receptors. Naive repertoires, especially CD8, held a few larger clonotypes, possibly memory cells re-expressing CD45RA.

This clonotype was picked up a small number of times. Its antigen is not known. Separate alpha and beta amplification began at the second PCR step. The germline V gene has CDR1 DFQATT and CDR2 SNEGSKA (reference sequence). V was pared by 4 bases and J by 6 bases, with 13 bases of the junction left unmatched. The CDR3 is 15 amino acids. The chain joins TRBV20-1 to TRBJ2-7, with 9 bases that match TRBD1. The origin of this receptor is a human donor in good health. Material for sequencing was naive CD4+ T cells from blood. CDR3: CSAIPGTGSKIEQYF. CDR3 in DNA: TGCAGTGCTATCCCCGGGACAGGGAGTAAGATCGAGCAGTACTTC.